The 24 T cell receptor beta chains listed next were all sequenced from one sample in a study of blood T cell repertoires in COVID-19. Some clones are missing from TCRdb's copy, which holds only in-frame ones; the method was immunoSEQ multiplex PCR. The repertoire holds about 370,000 clones, with roughly nine tenths as singletons. Sequenced material: peripheral blood. The receptors were sampled from a woman in her 30s with COVID-19, enrolled during active disease.

This chain links TRBV25-1 with TRBJ2-7; maybe TRBD1 (5 bases). The CDR3 is 13 amino acids. The V gene's germline CDR1 is MGHDK and CDR2 SYGVNS. Trimming pared 3 bases from V and 1 base from J, leaving 7 bases between. For the CDR3, the DNA is TGTGCCAGCAGTGAGCAGGGTTCCTACGAGCAGTACTTC. It specifies CASSEQGSYEQYF.

This rearrangement joins TRBV5-8 to TRBJ2-2; TRBD2 agrees at 8 bases. This CDR3 contains 16 residues. V was clipped by 6 bases and J by 0 bases; unmatched bases: 7. CDR1 and CDR2 (germline): SGHTS, YDEGEE. DNA of the CDR3: TGTGCCAGCACGACCCCCGGGGGGGCGAACACCGGGGAGCTGTTTTTT. This translates into CASTTPGGANTGELFF.

This clone has only a few counts. The chain employs TRBV4-1 and TRBJ2-7; 11 positions agree with TRBD2. This CDR3 comprises 17 residues. Germline CDR1 is MGHRA and CDR2 is YSYEKL. The junction had 9 bases not matched to a gene; V was cut back by 1 base and J by 4 bases. CDR3 bases: TGCGCCAGCAGCCAAGTACCTAGGGGACTAGCGGATTACGAGCAGTACGTC. Translated: CASSQVPRGLADYEQYV.

V is TRBV24-1 and J is TRBJ2-1, with TRBD2 identical over 8 bases. With 4 bases clipped from V and 3 bases from J, the junction kept 7 bases outside the gene matches. The CDR3 totals 16 residues. Germline V lookup: CDR1 KGHDR, CDR2 SFDVKD. The CDR3 coding sequence is TGTGCCACCAGTGAACAGCGCGGGAGGTACTACAATGAGCAGTTCTTC. This sequence encodes CATSEQRGRYYNEQFF.

CDR3 loop: CASSLGAGWGNEQFF. CDR3 DNA sequence: TGTGCCAGCAGCTTAGGGGCGGGATGGGGCAATGAGCAGTTCTTC. The chain carries TRBV11-3 and TRBJ2-1; possibly TRBD2 for D (6 bases). V was cut by 1 base and J by 6 bases, with 13 bases left in between. CDR1 and CDR2 (germline): SGHNT, YENEEA. This CDR3 contains 15 residues.

V is TRBV19 and J is TRBJ2-6; D is unresolved. CDR3 length: 13 residues. The germline gives CDR1 LNHDA, CDR2 SQIVND (reference sequence). V was pared by 5 bases and J by 1 base, with 3 bases between. The chain's CDR3 is CASSPSGANVLTF. The CDR3, as DNA: TGTGCCAGTAGTCCTTCTGGGGCCAACGTCCTGACTTTC.

This clone was seen once. This chain uses TRBV19 with TRBJ1-2; perhaps TRBD1 as D (6 bases). Germline-derived CDR1 and CDR2 are LNHDA and SQIVND (reference sequence). This CDR3 spans 13 amino acids. Trimming left V 8 bases short and J 8 bases short, with 18 bases between. In DNA form, the CDR3 reads TGTGCCAGTGCCCGCCCAGGGGCACGGGGCTACACCTTC. This translates into CASARPGARGYTF.

The chain joins TRBV20-1 to TRBJ2-1; D call uncertain. Germline CDR1 is DFQATT and CDR2 is SNEGSKA (reference sequence). This CDR3 comprises 10 residues. Trimming took 5 bases from V and 9 from J, leaving 8 bases between them. CDR3 nucleotide sequence: TGCAGTGCTCACTATGGTGAGCAGTTCTTC. This codes for CSAHYGEQFF.

This clone was seen only once. The CDR3 loop is CASSLVAREGTNEQFF. CDR3 sequence (DNA): TGTGCCAGCAGCTTAGTAGCCCGGGAGGGAACGAATGAGCAGTTCTTC. V and J are TRBV7-6 and TRBJ2-1; TRBD2 matches 8 bases. J lost 7 bases, V lost 1 base, and 9 bases had no gene match. Germline CDR1 reads SGHVS; CDR2 reads FNYEAQ. CDR3 length: 16 amino acids. Full variable domain (rest looked up from reference TRBV7-6 and TRBJ2-1): GAGVSQSPRYKVTKRGQDVALRCDPISGHVSLYWYRQALGQGPEFLTYFNYEAQQDKSGLPNDRFSAERPEGSISTLTIQRTEQRDSAMYRCASSLVAREGTNEQFFGPGTRLTVL.

At least ten counts were recorded for this clone. The rearrangement joins TRBV4-3 to TRBJ2-6, with D tentatively TRBD1 (6 bases). The CDR3 runs 18 residues. Trimming removed 4 bases at V and 1 base at J, with 17 bases between. Germline CDR1 LGHNA, CDR2 YSLEER. CDR3 amino acids: CASSPTRDTGSGANVLTF. The CDR3 nucleotides read TGCGCCAGCAGCCCGACGAGGGACACGGGGTCTGGGGCCAACGTCCTGACTTTC.

The chain links TRBV7-2 to TRBJ1-2, with D uncertain. V was cut by 6 bases and J by 4 bases, with 9 bases left in between. Germline V gene lookup returns CDR1 SGHTA and CDR2 FQGNSA. This CDR3 spans 12 amino acids. CDR3 sequence (DNA): TGTGCCAGCAGGGGAGACATCTATGGCTACACCTTC. Protein: CASRGDIYGYTF.

This chain uses TRBV3-1 (or the pseudogene TRBV3-2) with TRBJ2-3, with TRBD1 as a possible D gene (6 bases). The CDR3 has 14 residues. Germline CDR1 LGHDT, CDR2 YNNKEL (reference sequence). V gave up 4 bases and J gave up 5 bases, with 13 bases separating them. The CDR3 region has the DNA TGTGCCAGCAGCCGGATCAGGGGAGTAGATACGCAGTATTTT. This codes for CASSRIRGVDTQYF.

The rearrangement uses TRBV5-1 and TRBJ1-4, with D maybe TRBD1 (5 bases). V lost 1 base and J lost 2, with 12 bases in between. This CDR3 has 16 residues. Germline loops: CDR1 SGHRS, CDR2 YFSETQ. In DNA, the CDR3 is TGCGCCAGCAGCTTGTTACCTGGGGCGACTAATGAAAAACTGTTTTTT. Its translation is CASSLLPGATNEKLFF.

The chain employs TRBV5-1 and TRBJ2-5; D is unclear. CDR3 length equals 16 residues. Between the trimmed V and J ends, which lost 4 bases and 2 bases, there was a span of 18 bases. Germline V gives CDR1 SGHRS, CDR2 YFSETQ. The CDR3 here is CASSAMGTSAQETQYF. CDR3 nucleotide sequence: TGCGCCAGCAGCGCCATGGGTACCAGCGCGCAAGAGACCCAGTACTTC.

The chain combines TRBV15 with TRBJ1-6, with TRBD1 as a possible D gene (5 bases). Trimming took 0 bases from V and 2 from J, leaving 8 bases between them. The CDR3 extends over 16 amino acids. Germline V lookup: CDR1 LNHNV, CDR2 YYDKDF (reference sequence). The CDR3 sequence is CATSRDGGTYNSPLHF. The CDR3 DNA is TGTGCCACCAGCAGAGATGGGGGGACCTATAATTCACCCCTCCACTTT.

The chain has TRBV5-1 and TRBJ2-7; D remains unclear. CDR3 length equals 18 residues. The V gene lost 0 bases and the J gene lost 3 bases, with 22 bases spanning the gap. CDR1 is SGHRS and CDR2 is YFSETQ in the germline V gene. The CDR3 sequence: CASSLGRLANPLLYEQYF. CDR3 nucleotide sequence: TGCGCCAGCAGCTTGGGGCGGTTGGCAAACCCCCTCCTCTACGAGCAGTACTTC. The full variable domain, its missing parts supplied by reference TRBV5-1 and TRBJ2-7, is KAGVTQTPRYLIKTRGQQVTLSCSPISGHRSVSWYQQTPGQGLQFLFEYFSETQRNKGNFPGRFSGRQFSNSRSEMNVSTLELGDSALYLCASSLGRLANPLLYEQYFGPGTRLTVT.

A few counts support this clone. The chain recombines TRBV5-6 with TRBJ2-5, with D perhaps TRBD2 (6 bases). The CDR3 is 14 residues long. Trimming removed 5 bases at V and 4 bases at J, with 15 bases between. The germline V gene encodes CDR1 SGHDT and CDR2 YYEEEE. Here the CDR3 DNA reads TGTGCCAGCAGAGATGTCGTCGGGGGAGAGACCCAGTACTTC. It encodes CASRDVVGGETQYF.

V is TRBV15 and J is TRBJ2-7; D is perhaps TRBD2 (5 bases). The CDR3 totals 14 residues. Germline CDR1 LNHNV, CDR2 YYDKDF (reference sequence). Deletions cut 0 bases from V and 3 bases from J, with 9 bases between. The CDR3 bases are TGTGCCACCAGCAGAGACAAAGGAGGCTACGAGCAGTACTTC. It is translated as CATSRDKGGYEQYF.

This clone was detected only a few times. V is TRBV5-1 and J is TRBJ2-7, with TRBD1 matching over 7 bases. The germline gives CDR1 SGHRS, CDR2 YFSETQ. This CDR3 is 14 amino acids long. V shed 2 bases, J shed 7 bases, and the junction held 9 bases outside the gene matches. The CDR3 sequence: CASSFVDRAWEQYF. The CDR3 DNA follows: TGCGCCAGCAGCTTTGTCGACAGGGCCTGGGAGCAGTACTTC.

The chain employs TRBV6-2 or TRBV6-3 and TRBJ1-5, with a possible D match to TRBD1 (6 bases). In germline, CDR1 is MNHEY, CDR2 SVGEGT. This CDR3 has 16 residues. Trimming removed 5 bases from V and 1 base from J, with 15 bases in between. This CDR3 reads CASSKLGGASNQPQHF. In DNA, the CDR3 is TGTGCCAGCAGTAAACTGGGGGGGGCGAGCAATCAGCCCCAGCATTTT.

The rearrangement joins TRBV11-3 to TRBJ2-3; maybe TRBD1 (6 bases). CDR1 and CDR2 (germline): SGHNT, YENEEA. This CDR3 comprises 15 residues. V gave up 8 bases and J gave up 4 bases, with 19 bases separating them. The CDR3 loop reads CASGPGVNVADTQYF. For the CDR3, the DNA is TGTGCCAGCGGCCCAGGGGTCAATGTGGCAGATACGCAGTATTTT.

This clone was seen a single time. The rearrangement links TRBV5-6 to TRBJ1-5; no reliable D call. This CDR3 has 12 amino acids. Trimming removed 3 bases at V and 7 bases at J, with 8 bases between. CDR1 SGHDT and CDR2 YYEEEE come from the germline V gene. CDR3 bases: TGTGCCAGCAGCTCCTACCGGCAGCCCCAGCATTTT. Translation: CASSSYRQPQHF.

Points on this clone: The limits of the CDR3 on the DNA are not certain, so only TCRdb's listed CDR3 is given. The chain has TRBV15 and TRBJ2-2; whether TRBD1, the table's D call, matches the DNA was not checked. CDR1 and CDR2 (germline): LNHNV, YYDKDF (reference sequence). Including both end residues, the CDR3 is 16 amino acids long. CDR3 residues: CATSRGPDLRAGELFF.

A few counts support this clone. V gene TRBV7-9 combines with J gene TRBJ2-1; 10 bases map to TRBD2. This CDR3 spans 14 amino acids. With V trimmed by 5 bases and J by 7 bases, 5 bases remained unmatched. From germline, CDR1 is SEHNR and CDR2 FQNEAQ (reference sequence). The chain's CDR3 is CASSQRGGRNEQFF. As DNA, the CDR3 is TGTGCCAGCAGCCAGCGGGGGGGCCGGAATGAGCAGTTCTTC.